Listed here are 11 T cell receptor beta chains from one sample, sequenced in a study of blood T cell repertoires in COVID-19. Method: immunoSEQ multiplex PCR; TCRdb's copy keeps in-frame clones and lacks some. The data show 170,000 or so clones, about 86% seen once. The sample taken for sequencing was peripheral blood. Receptors were obtained from a woman aged 70 to 79 with COVID-19, enrolled during active disease.

This clone was recorded many times. This chain uses TRBV12-5 with TRBJ2-2; 11 nucleotides align to TRBD2. The CDR3 extends over 18 amino acids. The J segment lost 4 bases and the V segment lost 2 bases, leaving 9 bases of the junction unmatched. Germline CDR1 and CDR2: LGHNT and FRNRAP. CDR3 region: CASGLLAPSGRFTGELFF. CDR3 DNA sequence: TGTGCTAGTGGTTTGCTAGCGCCTAGCGGGAGGTTCACCGGGGAGCTGTTTTTT. Full variable domain (missing parts from reference TRBV12-5 and TRBJ2-2): DARVTQTPRHKVTEMGQEVTMRCQPILGHNTVFWYRQTMMQGLELLAYFRNRAPLDDSGMPKDRFSAEMPDATLATLKIQPSEPRDSAVYFCASGLLAPSGRFTGELFFGEGSRLTVL.

This clone was counted a single time. The rearrangement uses TRBV28 and TRBJ1-2, with 7 bases lining up with TRBD1. The CDR3 is 13 residues long. Germline assignment: CDR1 MDHEN and CDR2 SYDVKM. With V trimmed by 6 bases and J by 2 bases, 3 bases remained unmatched. The CDR3 DNA is TGTGCCAGCAGCCAACAGGGGAACTATGGCTACACCTTC. The encoded protein is CASSQQGNYGYTF.

This chain connects TRBV2 to TRBJ1-1; D is uncertain. This CDR3 has 13 residues. Germline CDR1 SNHLY, CDR2 FYNNEI. With 5 bases removed from V and 6 bases from J, the gap between germline ends came to 13 bases. CDR3 in DNA: TGTGCCAGCAGTACTAAACCTGGCCCTGAAGCTTTCTTT. Its translation is CASSTKPGPEAFF.

This chain joins TRBV24-1 and TRBJ2-1; the match to TRBD1 covers 9 bases. Germline V lookup: CDR1 KGHDR, CDR2 SFDVKD. V dropped 5 bases and J dropped 6; count of bases not matched to a gene: 7. CDR3 size: 15 residues. The CDR3 DNA is TGTGCCACCAGTGGAAGGGACAGGGCCCTCAATGAGCAGTTCTTC. Its protein product is CATSGRDRALNEQFF.

V usage is TRBV5-5 and J usage is TRBJ1-4; D gene uncertain. There are 14 residues in the CDR3. Germline-derived CDR1 and CDR2 are SGHKS and YYEKEE (reference sequence). The V end was cut by 6 bases, the J end by 2 bases, with 11 bases between. In nucleotides, the CDR3 is TGTGCCAGCAATGACCGAGGGACTAATGAAAAACTGTTTTTT. Amino acids: CASNDRGTNEKLFF.

The chain is built from TRBV5-1 and TRBJ1-1; D uncertain. Germline V lookup: CDR1 SGHRS, CDR2 YFSETQ. V was shortened by 0 bases and J by 4 bases, with 13 bases between the two germline ends. The CDR3 is 15 amino acids. The CDR3 is CASSLESAGATEAFF. The DNA for the CDR3 is TGCGCCAGCAGCTTGGAATCTGCGGGAGCCACTGAAGCTTTCTTT.

V and J are TRBV3-1 (or the pseudogene TRBV3-2) and TRBJ2-3, with a possible D match to TRBD2 (5 bases). This CDR3 spans 16 amino acids. Germline V lookup: CDR1 LGHDT, CDR2 YNNKEL (reference sequence). V gave up 0 bases and J gave up 0 bases, with 10 bases separating them. For the CDR3, the DNA is TGTGCCAGCAGCCAAGACTCGGGATTCAGCACAGATACGCAGTATTTT. It is translated as CASSQDSGFSTDTQYF.

The chain combines TRBV30 with TRBJ2-6, with D possibly TRBD2 on 6 matching bases. With 2 bases removed from V and 4 bases from J, the gap between germline ends came to 12 bases. Germline CDR1 GTSNPN, CDR2 SVGIG (reference sequence). This CDR3 comprises 15 residues. The CDR3 region has the DNA TGTGCCTGGAGTCCTGGGACTCCGGGGGCCAACGTCCTGACTTTC. Its translation is CAWSPGTPGANVLTF.

This chain joins TRBV10-3 and TRBJ2-7; TRBD1 aligns across 7 bases. The CDR3 is made up of 12 amino acids. V lost 5 bases and J lost 6; bases outside the gene matches: 4. In germline, CDR1 is ENHRY, CDR2 SYGVKD. The DNA of the CDR3 is TGTGCCATCAGTCAGGGGGATCGCGAGCAGTACTTC. Translation gives CAISQGDREQYF.

The CDR3 protein is CASSGTGVGEQYF. The CDR3 nucleotides read TGTGCCAGCAGTGGAACAGGGGTGGGCGAGCAGTACTTC. V and J are TRBV27 and TRBJ2-7, with 7 bases aligning to TRBD1. The V segment lost 5 bases and the J segment 6 bases; nucleotides outside the gene matches: 7. This CDR3 is built from 13 residues. The germline gives CDR1 MNHEY, CDR2 SMNVEV (reference sequence).

The J gene is TRBJ1-5, the V gene TRBV28; D gene uncertain. The germline V gene has CDR1 MDHEN and CDR2 SYDVKM. This CDR3 region has 15 residues. V was clipped by 5 bases and J by 6 bases, with 17 bases between them. The DNA of the CDR3 is TGTGCCAGCAGTCAGACACTAGGGTGGAGTCAGCCCCAGCATTTT. Translated: CASSQTLGWSQPQHF.